This T cell receptor (beta chain) was captured in a study of T cell responses to AZD1222 COVID-19 vaccine. At the level of the study: Second doses were pooled across both intervals (about 4 or about 12 weeks).

The V end was cut by 1 base, the J end by 5 bases, with 11 bases between. CDR3 length equals 14 residues. Germline CDR1 and CDR2: SNHLY and FYNNEI. General study points: Epitopes outside B.1.351 and B.1.1.7 mutated regions reportedly drew nearly half of spike TCRs. Spike-specific TCR breadth rose after two AZD1222 doses, and depth rose as well.

As to this clone: Its antigen is not known.

Method: immunoSEQ multiplex PCR; TCRdb's copy keeps in-frame clones and lacks some. This table holds under 140,000 clones, less than 90% found once. Here the sequenced sample was peripheral blood, taken on day 0 of AZD1222 vaccination. This sequence originates from an adult in good health. The chain uses TRBV2 and TRBJ1-2, with D possibly being TRBD1 (5 bases). The CDR3: CASSEERGSYGYTF. The CDR3 DNA is TGTGCCAGCAGTGAAGAAAGGGGATCATATGGCTACACCTTC. The full variable domain, in which reference TRBV2 and TRBJ1-2 provide the parts outside the CDR3, is EPEVTQTPSHQVTQMGQEVILRCVPISNHLYFYWYRQILGQKVEFLVSFYNNEISEKSEIFDDQFSVERPDGSNFTLKIRSTKLEDSAMYFCASSEERGSYGYTFGSGTRLTVV.